This T cell receptor (beta chain) was found in a study of T cells in Graves' hyperthyroidism and ophthalmopathy. RNA transcripts gave rise to amplified TCR beta CDR3 regions. The study used the HTBI primer set for a first-round RT-PCR of the TCR CDR3. TCRdb redid the calling of the multiplex PCR reads with MiXCR, one entry per CDR3 protein. This sample has about 250,000 distinct CDR3 sequences, with 24% found just once. Study-level findings and limits: Ophthalmopathy was model-predicted a median about six months pre-onset. Among clonotypes expanded in thyroid above 0.001, most were also found in blood.

As regards this clonotype: What it binds is not known.

The germline V and J ends were trimmed by 5 bases and 6 bases, with 13 bases remaining between them. Germline assignment: CDR1 MNHNS and CDR2 SASEGT. The CDR3 has 13 amino acids. The cohort's ophthalmopathy patients, a group with duration under 3 months, had a Clinical Activity Score of at least 3 and a NOSPECS grade of at least 4. PBMCs came from about 10 ml fresh peripheral blood. The chain employs TRBV6-1 and TRBJ2-5, with D perhaps assigned TRBD1 or TRBD2 (6 bases each). This sequence was found in a middle-aged woman with Graves' ophthalmopathy. Sequenced sample: blood. The CDR3 sequence: CASSRGAGKTQYF. The CDR3 DNA reads as TGTGCCAGCAGTAGGGGGGCGGGAAAGACCCAGTACTTC.